The TCR beta chain described here comes from a study of siplizumab effects on memory and regulatory T cells. Remarks on this clone: Its antigen is unidentified.

Some clones are missing from TCRdb's copy, which holds only in-frame ones; the method was immunoSEQ multiplex PCR. The sample yields about 66,000 clones, approximately 97% seen once. The length of the CDR3 is 14 residues. The V gene's germline CDR1 is LGHNA and CDR2 YNFKEQ. V gave up 1 base and J gave up 8 bases, with 14 bases separating them. Overall study findings and caveats: A major contribution to the alloresponse seemed to be made by naive T cells, which seemed more diverse than memory cells.

The chain links TRBV4-2 to TRBJ1-2, with no clear D. The clonotype originates from a human donor in good health. The sequenced sample was naive CD8+ T cells sorted from blood. CDR3 in amino acids: CASSQGAQDVGYTF. CDR3 DNA: TGTGCCAGCAGCCAAGGAGCCCAGGACGTGGGCTACACCTTC.